This passage covers 27 T cell receptor beta chains from one sample sequenced in a study of blood T cell repertoires in COVID-19. Method: immunoSEQ multiplex PCR; TCRdb's copy keeps in-frame clones and lacks some. The data contain 220,000 or so clones, just over 85% of them singletons. The specimen was PBMCs or T cells enriched from blood (not recorded which). These receptors originate from a woman aged 45-60 years with acute COVID-19.

The chain couples TRBV6-5 to TRBJ1-1; TRBD1 aligns across 8 bases. CDR3 length: 16 residues. The V segment lost 2 bases and the J segment 5 bases; nucleotides outside the gene matches: 10. The germline V gene has CDR1 MNHEY and CDR2 SVGAGI. The CDR3, as DNA: TGTGCCAGCAGTTACAATCTTCGGACAGGGCGTACTGAAGCTTTCTTT. Its translation: CASSYNLRTGRTEAFF.

In this sample, this clone turned up once. One end of the junction is discordant with germline, which a read error may explain. CDR3 sequence: CASSRGAGGPTDTQYF. The CDR3 DNA reads as TGTGCTAGCAGCCGAGGGGCGGGAGGGCCAACAGATACGCAGTATTTT. This rearrangement joins TRBV7-7 to TRBJ2-3; 9 bases line up with TRBD2. Germline CDR1 reads SSHAT; CDR2 reads FNYEAQ (reference sequence). This CDR3 region has 16 residues.

This rearrangement joins TRBV7-2 to TRBJ2-1; 8 bases align to TRBD1. With V trimmed by 5 bases and J by 6 bases, 9 bases remained unmatched. This CDR3 spans 15 amino acids. The V gene's germline CDR1 is SGHTA and CDR2 FQGNSA. CDR3 coding DNA: TGTGCCAGCAGCCTTGGACAGGGCCGGCCCAATGAGCAGTTCTTC. This codes for CASSLGQGRPNEQFF.

The chain joins TRBV3-1 (or the pseudogene TRBV3-2) to TRBJ1-4; D gene ambiguous. Germline V gives CDR1 LGHDT, CDR2 YNNKEL (reference sequence). The CDR3 runs 17 residues. V was trimmed by 0 bases and J by 8 bases, leaving 19 bases between them. The CDR3 coding sequence is TGTGCCAGCAGCCAAGAGTCGGTCAGCGGCCGAGGGGAAAAACTGTTTTTT. Encoded protein: CASSQESVSGRGEKLFF.

The chain employs TRBV13 and TRBJ1-3; D may be TRBD1 (6 bases). This CDR3 has 15 amino acids. The V gene lost 5 bases and the J gene lost 7 bases, with 18 bases spanning the gap. Germline loops: CDR1 PRHDT, CDR2 FYEKMQ (reference sequence). CDR3 sequence (DNA): TGTGCCAGCAGCCCGATACAGGGAAAGGGCAACACCATATATTTT. It specifies CASSPIQGKGNTIYF. Based on the CDR3 plus reference TRBV13 and TRBJ1-3, the full variable domain is AAGVIQSPRHLIKEKRETATLKCYPIPRHDTVYWYQQGPGQDPQFLISFYEKMQSDKGSIPDRFSAQQFSDYHSELNMSSLELGDSALYFCASSPIQGKGNTIYFGEGSWLTVV.

To note about this clone: The same CDR3 also results from other DNA sequences found in this sample. The chain recombines TRBV5-1 with TRBJ2-7, with a possible D match to TRBD2 (6 bases). Germline CDR1 and CDR2: SGHRS and YFSETQ. The V gene lost 0 bases and the J gene lost 0 bases, with 10 bases spanning the gap. This CDR3 has 15 amino acids. The chain's CDR3 is CASSLGGTSSYEQYF. In nucleotides, the CDR3 is TGCGCCAGCAGCTTGGGCGGGACTTCCTCCTACGAGCAGTACTTC.

A single count supports this clone. The V and J genes are TRBV4-1 and TRBJ2-7; TRBD2 matches 9 bases. This CDR3 contains 15 residues. Trimming removed 4 bases from V and 3 bases from J; junction bases left unmatched: 7. CDR1 and CDR2 (germline): MGHRA, YSYEKL. CDR3 sequence reads: CASSPVAGEYYEQYF. The CDR3 nucleotides are TGCGCCAGCAGCCCTGTAGCGGGAGAGTACTACGAGCAGTACTTC.

The gene calls are TRBV21-1 and TRBJ2-2; the listed D gene, TRBD2, was not tested against the DNA. TRBV21-1 is tagged as a pseudogene. CDR3 length: 10 amino acids. As DNA, the CDR3 is TGTGCCAGATATAGCGGGGAGCTGTTTTTT. Amino acid sequence: CARYSGELFF.

This sequence joins TRBV27 and TRBJ2-7, with 8 bases identical to TRBD2. The CDR3 totals 14 residues. The J segment lost 3 bases and the V segment lost 9 bases, leaving 10 bases of the junction unmatched. In germline, CDR1 is MNHEY, CDR2 SMNVEV (reference sequence). The CDR3 coding sequence is TGTGCCAGTGGCGACTTGAGCGGGGGCTACGAGCAGTACTTC. Translating it yields CASGDLSGGYEQYF.

The chain carries TRBV30 and TRBJ2-1; no reliable D call. The germline V and J ends were trimmed by 5 bases and 8 bases, with 13 bases remaining between them. The CDR3 runs to 12 residues. CDR1 GTSNPN and CDR2 SVGIG come from the germline V gene (reference sequence). CDR3 in DNA: TGTGCCTGGGGTTGGTTGAGCCATGAGCAGTTCTTC. Protein product: CAWGWLSHEQFF.

This chain joins TRBV7-2 and TRBJ2-1, with D maybe TRBD2 (7 bases). The CDR3 length is 17 residues. Germline-derived CDR1 and CDR2 are SGHTA and FQGNSA. V lost 1 base, J lost 3 bases, and 16 bases lay in between. CDR3: CASSLDPGGGIYNEQFF. In DNA form, the CDR3 reads TGTGCCAGCAGCTTAGACCCGGGGGGCGGGATCTACAATGAGCAGTTCTTC.

This chain links TRBV30 with TRBJ1-5; no reliable D call. Germline CDR1 is GTSNPN and CDR2 is SVGIG (reference sequence). The CDR3 runs to 14 residues. With 0 bases removed from V and 5 bases from J, the gap between germline ends came to 11 bases. This CDR3 reads CAWSVTNGDQPQHF. The CDR3 nucleotides read TGTGCCTGGAGTGTAACTAACGGAGATCAGCCCCAGCATTTT.

The chain links TRBV30 to TRBJ1-3; D ambiguous. The CDR3 consists of 13 residues. V was shortened by 4 bases and J by 0 bases, with 7 bases between the two germline ends. Germline CDR1 GTSNPN, CDR2 SVGIG (reference sequence). The CDR3 loop is CAWNPLSGNTIYF. CDR3 coding DNA: TGTGCCTGGAATCCCCTCTCTGGAAACACCATATATTTT.

V usage is TRBV3-1 (or the pseudogene TRBV3-2) and J usage is TRBJ1-2; tentative D call: TRBD1 (5 bases). This CDR3 is 13 amino acids long. Deletions cut 0 bases from V and 9 bases from J, with 11 bases between. Per germline, CDR1 LGHDT and CDR2 YNNKEL (reference sequence). The CDR3 nucleotides read TGTGCCAGCAGCCAAGAAGGATCAGGGAGCTACACCTTC. Translation gives CASSQEGSGSYTF.

The chain uses TRBV18 and TRBJ2-2; a weak D match, TRBD1 (5 bases). Trimming stripped 5 bases from V and 6 bases from J, with 10 bases between. The CDR3 has 13 residues. CDR1 is KGHSH and CDR2 is LQKENI in the germline V gene. In DNA, the CDR3 is TGTGCCAGCTCAGAAGGGGCGGCCGGGGAGCTGTTTTTT. Translation gives CASSEGAAGELFF. Drawing the rest from reference TRBV18 and TRBJ2-2, the complete variable domain is NAGVMQNPRHLVRRRGQEARLRCSPMKGHSHVYWYRQLPEEGLKFMVYLQKENIIDESGMPKERFSAEFPKEGPSILRIQQVVRGDSAAYFCASSEGAAGELFFGEGSRLTVL.

The chain recombines TRBV19 with TRBJ1-4, with D uncertain. Trimming removed 4 bases from V and 7 bases from J, with 4 bases in between. There are 11 residues in the CDR3. Germline V gene data show CDR1 as LNHDA and CDR2 as SQIVND (reference sequence). CDR3 bases: TGTGCCAGTAGTACCCGTGAAAAACTGTTTTTT. Translation gives CASSTREKLFF.

V and J are TRBV29-1 and TRBJ2-5; the D gene is possibly TRBD2 (7 bases). Germline CDR1 is SQVTM and CDR2 is ANQGSEA. V shed 3 bases and J shed 7 bases, with 18 bases lying between them. There are 14 residues in the CDR3. The CDR3 loop is CSVDLGLGGGTQYF. CDR3 DNA: TGCAGCGTTGATCTCGGACTAGGGGGAGGGACCCAGTACTTC. The full variable domain, with the rest looked up from reference TRBV29-1 and TRBJ2-5, is SAVISQKPSRDICQRGTSLTIQCQVDSQVTMMFWYRQQPGQSLTLIATANQGSEATYESGFVIDKFPISRPNLTFSTLTVSNMSPEDSSIYLCSVDLGLGGGTQYFGPGTRLLVL.

The chain employs TRBV4-2 and TRBJ2-6, with D tentatively TRBD1 (6 bases). The germline CDR1 and CDR2 sequences are LGHNA and YNFKEQ. This CDR3 spans 18 amino acids. Trimming took 0 bases from V and 1 from J, leaving 13 bases between them. CDR3 residues: CASSQEPSGVSGANVLTF. In DNA, the CDR3 is TGTGCCAGCAGCCAAGAGCCCTCAGGGGTATCTGGGGCCAACGTCCTGACTTTC.

A note on this clone: Other DNA sequences in the sample encode the same CDR3. The V call is TRBV28, the J call TRBJ2-7; unclear D gene. Germline CDR1 MDHEN, CDR2 SYDVKM. Trimming removed 6 bases from V and 2 bases from J, with 5 bases in between. The CDR3 runs 11 residues. The CDR3 nucleotides read TGTGCCAGCAGCCTAGCCTACGAGCAGTACTTC. The encoded protein is CASSLAYEQYF.

This chain connects TRBV5-1 to TRBJ2-1, with a tentative D call TRBD2 (5 bases). Germline V gene data show CDR1 as SGHRS and CDR2 as YFSETQ. V was pared by 2 bases and J by 3 bases, with 6 bases between. The CDR3 is 13 residues long. CDR3 DNA sequence: TGCGCCAGCAGCTTTGACTACTACAATGAGCAGTTCTTC. Translation gives CASSFDYYNEQFF.

The chain is built from TRBV6-6 and TRBJ2-3, with D unresolved. The CDR3 loop spans 13 amino acids. Deletions cut 6 bases from V and 5 bases from J, with 12 bases between. Germline CDR1 reads MNHNY; CDR2 reads SVGAGI (reference sequence). The CDR3 is CASSSPVEDTQYF. The CDR3 DNA is TGTGCCAGCAGCTCCCCAGTCGAAGATACGCAGTATTTT.

The rearrangement joins TRBV11-2 to TRBJ2-7; the match to TRBD1 covers 8 bases. Germline assignment: CDR1 SGHAT and CDR2 FQNNGV. Germline trimming cut 1 base from V and 6 bases from J; bases unmatched to any gene: 17. The CDR3 has 18 amino acids. CDR3 region: CASSLGAGQGGTWGEQYF. The CDR3 DNA reads as TGTGCCAGCAGCTTAGGTGCCGGACAGGGAGGAACCTGGGGCGAGCAGTACTTC.

The V and J genes are TRBV5-5 and TRBJ1-5, with D uncertain. Between the trimmed V and J ends, which lost 1 base and 4 bases, there was a span of 6 bases. This CDR3 has 13 residues. CDR1 and CDR2 from the germline V gene are SGHKS and YYEKEE (reference sequence). CDR3 sequence: CASSLFLNQPQHF. Written as DNA, the CDR3 is TGTGCCAGCAGCTTGTTCCTGAATCAGCCCCAGCATTTT.

In DNA form, the CDR3 reads TGCAGTGCTCTTCGGGACACTGAAGCTTTCTTT. It specifies CSALRDTEAFF. This chain uses TRBV20-1 with TRBJ1-1; the D is unclear. Germline assignment: CDR1 DFQATT and CDR2 SNEGSKA (reference sequence). The CDR3 sequence is 11 residues long. V lost 5 bases and J 3 bases, leaving 7 bases between the germline ends.

The V call is TRBV28, the J call TRBJ2-7; 8 bases map to TRBD2. Trimming cost V 3 bases and J 6 bases; bases outside gene matches: 7. Germline V lookup: CDR1 MDHEN, CDR2 SYDVKM. The CDR3 is 14 amino acids. The CDR3 region has the DNA TGTGCCAGCAGTTTGGCGGGACTAGGGAGCGAGCAGTACTTC. Its translation: CASSLAGLGSEQYF.

The rearrangement joins TRBV3-1 (or the pseudogene TRBV3-2) to TRBJ1-6; 7 positions agree with TRBD1. The CDR3 contains 15 residues. J lost 9 bases, V lost 6 bases, and 11 bases had no gene match. The germline gives CDR1 LGHDT, CDR2 YNNKEL (reference sequence). The CDR3 region is CASSLLTGQASPLHF. CDR3 nucleotides: TGTGCCAGCAGTCTACTGACAGGGCAGGCTTCACCCCTCCACTTT.

This rearrangement joins TRBV4-1 to TRBJ2-1; tentatively, D is TRBD2 (5 bases). Germline values: CDR1 MGHRA, CDR2 YSYEKL. This CDR3 contains 14 residues. Trimming removed 2 bases at V and 13 bases at J, with 18 bases between. CDR3 region: CASSQLTTARAQFF. The CDR3 bases are TGCGCCAGCAGCCAACTTACCACAGCGAGGGCCCAGTTCTTC.